The rows below give T cell receptor beta chains drawn from one sample of a study of T cell responses to AZD1222 COVID-19 vaccine. The repertoire was sequenced with immunoSEQ multiplex PCR; TCRdb's copy has only in-frame clones and lacks some. The sample lists 110,000 to 150,000 clones, approximately 90% occurring once. Specimen: peripheral blood, collected 28 days after the second AZD1222 dose. All receptors come from an adult who received the AZD1222 COVID-19 vaccine. The CDR3 runs from the conserved cysteine through the conserved F or W. Fields, in order: J gene, clone size, V gene, D gene, CDR3 DNA, CDR3 protein. A D gene is named only where the DNA matches it firmly. The listing skips clone size in some rows; elsewhere it reads once, few, many or a size class.

J: TRBJ1-2; size: -; V: TRBV28; D: -; DNA: TGTGCCAGCAGTCCACCCCCTGGACAGAACCCTTATGGCTACACCTTC; CDR3: CASSPPPGQNPYGYTF
J: TRBJ1-2; size: -; V: TRBV5-1; D: -; DNA: TGCGCCAGCAGCTTGGAGGACCCCGGTGGCTACACCTTC; CDR3: CASSLEDPGGYTF
J: TRBJ2-7; size: once; V: TRBV6-5; D: -; DNA: TGTGCCAGCACTCTCAGTTCCAGGGCCTCCTACGAGCAGTACTTC; CDR3: CASTLSSRASYEQYF
J: TRBJ2-2; size: once; V: TRBV18; D: TRBD2; DNA: TGTGCCAGCTCACCAGGGCGGGAGTGGAGCACCGGGGAGCTGTTTTTT; CDR3: CASSPGREWSTGELFF
J: TRBJ1-1; size: -; V: TRBV6-5; D: TRBD1; DNA: TGTGCCAGCAGTTCGACAGGGGGTGTTGAAGCTTTCTTT; CDR3: CASSSTGGVEAFF
J: TRBJ1-6; size: few; V: TRBV27; D: -; DNA: TGTGCCAGCAGTTTATCGTCCAGCTTTAATTCACCCCTCCACTTT; CDR3: CASSLSSSFNSPLHF
J: TRBJ2-1; size: -; V: TRBV7-9; D: -; DNA: TGTGCCAGCAGCCCCACCCCGGGGCTCTCCTCCTACAATGAGCAGTTCTTC; CDR3: CASSPTPGLSSYNEQFF
J: TRBJ1-3; size: -; V: TRBV9; D: -; DNA: TGTGCCAGCAGCGTAGGAGTAGCTGGAAACACCATATATTTT; CDR3: CASSVGVAGNTIYF
J: TRBJ2-7; size: -; V: TRBV3-1/TRBV3-2; D: -; DNA: TGTGCCAGCAGCCAGTCGGTAAGCTCCTACGAGCAGTACTTC; CDR3: CASSQSVSSYEQYF
J: TRBJ2-2; size: -; V: TRBV28; D: TRBD2; DNA: TGTGCCAGCACCAACATAGCGGGACACACCGGGGAGCTGTTTTTT; CDR3: CASTNIAGHTGELFF
J: TRBJ2-7; size: once; V: TRBV24-1; D: -; DNA: TGTGCCACCAGTGAATCCGGAGGCGCTGAAGAGCAGTACTTC; CDR3: CATSESGGAEEQYF
J: TRBJ2-2; size: -; V: TRBV9; D: TRBD2; DNA: TGTGCCAGCAGCGTAGAGCTAGCGGGAGGGAACACCGGGGAGCTGTTTTTT; CDR3: CASSVELAGGNTGELFF
J: TRBJ1-2; size: -; V: TRBV9; D: -; DNA: TGTGCCAGCAGCGTAGGCCGGGGAAACTATGGCTACACCTTC; CDR3: CASSVGRGNYGYTF
J: TRBJ1-1; size: -; V: TRBV7-2; D: -; DNA: TGTGCCAGCAGCTTATTCCAGGAAGCTTTCTTT; CDR3: CASSLFQEAFF
J: TRBJ1-1; size: once; V: TRBV4-2; D: TRBD1; DNA: TGTGCCAGCAGCCAAGACGTAACAGGGGGGTGGAACACTGAAGCTTTCTTT; CDR3: CASSQDVTGGWNTEAFF
J: TRBJ2-1; size: -; V: TRBV27; D: -; DNA: TGTGCCAGCAGTTTACGGGAAGTCGATGAGCAGTTCTTC; CDR3: CASSLREVDEQFF
J: TRBJ1-3; size: -; V: TRBV5-5; D: TRBD1; DNA: TGTGCCAGCAGCTTGGGCGGGCCAGGGGGCTTTGGAAACACCATATATTTT; CDR3: CASSLGGPGGFGNTIYF